This entry lists 32 T cell receptor beta chains sequenced from one sample in a study of response to subunit inactivated influenza vaccine. TCRdb recomputed calls from the RT-PCR reads with MiXCR, one row per CDR3 protein. The sample shows 750,000 to 850,000 distinct CDR3 sequences, roughly 20% of them seen only once. Here the sequenced sample was PBMCs from blood, taken less than 6 days after vaccination. All receptors come from a man aged 50-59 years who received an inactivated influenza vaccine.

This clonotype was detected only a few times. The chain employs TRBV3-1 and TRBJ1-2; 9 nucleotides line up with TRBD1. The CDR3 has 15 amino acids. From germline, CDR1 is LGHDT and CDR2 YNNKEL (reference sequence). J was trimmed by 4 bases and V by 2 bases; bases with no gene match: 5. CDR3 in amino acids: CASSQWLGQGYGYTF. DNA for the CDR3: TGTGCCAGCAGCCAATGGCTGGGACAGGGCTATGGCTACACCTTC.

The chain couples TRBV6-2 or TRBV6-3 to TRBJ2-7; a weak D match, TRBD2 (6 bases). Germline V gene data show CDR1 as MNHEY and CDR2 as SVGEGT. Trimming removed 5 bases at V and 0 bases at J, with 11 bases between. The CDR3 extends over 14 amino acids. The DNA of the CDR3 is TGTGCCAGCAGTCCAGAACTAGCCTCCTACGAGCAGTACTTC. This gives the protein CASSPELASYEQYF.

This clonotype was recorded a few times. The chain links TRBV20-1 to TRBJ2-1; 7 positions match TRBD2. The length of the CDR3 is 15 residues. J lost 7 bases, V lost 0 bases, and 9 bases had no gene match. In germline, CDR1 is DFQATT, CDR2 SNEGSKA (reference sequence). CDR3 residues: CSARDRGAGINEQFF. The CDR3 DNA follows: TGCAGTGCTAGAGATCGGGGAGCGGGGATTAATGAGCAGTTCTTC.

The genes are TRBV2 and TRBJ2-6; maybe TRBD2 (5 bases). The ends were cut back, 8 bases at V and 1 base at J, with 9 bases in the middle. The germline gives CDR1 SNHLY, CDR2 FYNNEI. The CDR3 loop spans 14 amino acids. CDR3 loop: CASRGRSGANVLTF. The CDR3 DNA sequence: TGTGCCAGCCGGGGTAGATCTGGGGCCAACGTCCTGACTTTC. Supplemented by reference TRBV2 and TRBJ2-6, the full variable domain reads EPEVTQTPSHQVTQMGQEVILRCVPISNHLYFYWYRQILGQKVEFLVSFYNNEISEKSEIFDDQFSVERPDGSNFTLKIRSTKLEDSAMYFCASRGRSGANVLTFGAGSRLTVL.

This clonotype was observed a handful of times. This chain links TRBV29-1 with TRBJ2-7; 10 positions match TRBD1. Per the germline V gene, CDR1 is SQVTM and CDR2 is ANQGSEA. V lost 2 bases, J lost 6 bases, and 4 bases stayed unmatched. The CDR3 runs 13 residues. CDR3 nucleotides: TGCAGCGTTGAACGGGACAGGGGAGGCGAGCAGTACTTC. Translation: CSVERDRGGEQYF.

The chain is built from TRBV2 and TRBJ2-7; D gene ambiguous. The CDR3 length is 12 residues. V was trimmed by 3 bases and J by 3 bases, leaving 6 bases between them. Germline V gives CDR1 SNHLY, CDR2 FYNNEI. The CDR3 DNA follows: TGTGCCAGCAGTGATGGCGGCTACGAGCAGTACTTC. This gives the protein CASSDGGYEQYF.

This chain connects TRBV20-1 to TRBJ1-5; 8 bases align to TRBD1. Germline V CDR1 and CDR2: DFQATT, SNEGSKA (reference sequence). This CDR3 comprises 13 residues. Trimming removed 6 bases from V and 5 bases from J; junction bases left unmatched: 6. CDR3 in amino acids: CSAWTGTHQPQHF. CDR3 DNA: TGCAGTGCCTGGACAGGGACCCATCAGCCCCAGCATTTT.

On this clonotype itself: The junction differs from germline at one of its ends, possibly a read error. The chain carries TRBV7-9 and TRBJ2-3, with 7 bases aligning to TRBD2. This CDR3 contains 13 residues. Germline loops: CDR1 SEHNR, CDR2 FQNEAQ (reference sequence). CDR3 in DNA: TGCGGGGCGGGAGAAGGTAGCACAGATACGCAGTATTTT. Its protein is CGAGEGSTDTQYF.

The chain has TRBV29-1 and TRBJ2-3; TRBD2 agrees at 7 bases. The ends lost 8 bases at V and 1 base at J; junction bases unmatched: 9. Germline CDR1 and CDR2: SQVTM and ANQGSEA. CDR3 length equals 14 residues. The CDR3 loop is CSQIGGGRTDTQYF. Here the CDR3 DNA reads TGCAGCCAGATAGGCGGGGGTCGCACAGATACGCAGTATTTT.

This clonotype was counted between two and nine times. J is TRBJ2-5 and V is TRBV7-2, with no clear D. The CDR3 is made up of 13 amino acids. Germline CDR1 SGHTA, CDR2 FQGNSA. The V end was cut by 3 bases, the J end by 5 bases, with 10 bases between. The CDR3, as DNA: TGTGCCAGCAGCTTCAACAGCCTGGAGACCCAGTACTTC. Protein: CASSFNSLETQYF. Combining the CDR3 with reference TRBV7-2 and TRBJ2-5 gives the whole variable domain GAGVSQSPSNKVTEKGKDVELRCDPISGHTALYWYRQSLGQGLEFLIYFQGNSAPDKSGLPSDRFSAERTGGSVSTLTIQRTQQEDSAVYLCASSFNSLETQYFGPGTRLLVL.

This clonotype was found a few times. The chain employs TRBV3-1 and TRBJ2-1; TRBD2 aligns across 10 bases. This CDR3 comprises 13 residues. The V gene's germline CDR1 is LGHDT and CDR2 YNNKEL (reference sequence). The V segment lost 7 bases and the J segment 6 bases; nucleotides outside the gene matches: 3. CDR3 protein: CASTLAGANEQFF. DNA of the CDR3: TGTGCCAGCACCCTAGCGGGGGCCAATGAGCAGTTCTTC.

Only a few counts were recorded for this clonotype. The rearrangement joins TRBV20-1 to TRBJ2-1; 10 bases are a match to TRBD2. CDR3 length: 14 amino acids. In germline, CDR1 is DFQATT, CDR2 SNEGSKA (reference sequence). V gave up 3 bases and J gave up 7 bases; unmatched junction bases: 6. CDR3 region: CSASPSGSWNEQFF. CDR3 nucleotide sequence: TGCAGTGCTAGCCCTAGCGGGAGCTGGAATGAGCAGTTCTTC.

The chain carries TRBV7-3 and TRBJ2-7; D gene uncertain. The CDR3 length is 14 residues. V shed 2 bases and J shed 5 bases, with 13 bases lying between them. CDR1 SGHTA and CDR2 FQGTGA come from the germline V gene. Here the CDR3 DNA reads TGTGCCAGCAGCTTACTTAGGCAGGACGACGAGCAGTACTTC. As protein: CASSLLRQDDEQYF. Combining the CDR3 with reference TRBV7-3 and TRBJ2-7 gives the whole variable domain GAGVSQTPSNKVTEKGKYVELRCDPISGHTALYWYRQSLGQGPEFLIYFQGTGAADDSGLPNDRFFAVRPEGSVSTLKIQRTERGDSAVYLCASSLLRQDDEQYFGPGTRLTVT.

V usage is TRBV5-1 and J usage is TRBJ2-7, with TRBD2 matching 10 bases. Germline CDR1 and CDR2: SGHRS and YFSETQ. The CDR3 is 15 residues long. V dropped 0 bases and J dropped 0; count of bases not matched to a gene: 0. CDR3 loop: CASSLERGGSYEQYF. Written as DNA, the CDR3 is TGCGCCAGCAGCTTGGAGCGGGGGGGCTCCTACGAGCAGTACTTC.

The CDR3 is CASSYSLAGGTRETQYF. CDR3 coding DNA: TGTGCCAGCAGTTACTCCCTAGCGGGAGGTACGAGGGAGACCCAGTACTTC. This chain links TRBV6-2 or TRBV6-3 with TRBJ2-5; TRBD2 matches 11 bases. CDR1 and CDR2 from the germline V gene are MNHEY and SVGEGT. The length of the CDR3 is 17 residues. V lost 0 bases to trimming and J lost 5 bases; unmatched junction nucleotides: 8.

The J gene is TRBJ2-7, the V gene TRBV15; 9 bases match TRBD2. The CDR3 loop spans 16 amino acids. Looked up from germline, CDR1 is LNHNV and CDR2 is YYDKDF (reference sequence). J was trimmed by 0 bases and V by 4 bases; bases with no gene match: 7. This chain's CDR3 is CATSKLASGASYEQYF. CDR3 nucleotides: TGTGCCACCAGCAAGCTGGCTAGCGGGGCCTCCTACGAGCAGTACTTC.

In this sample, this clonotype turned up many times. The chain couples TRBV5-1 to TRBJ2-7; D possibly uses TRBD1 or TRBD2 (5 bases each). From germline, CDR1 is SGHRS and CDR2 YFSETQ. This CDR3 spans 13 amino acids. Between the trimmed V and J ends, which lost 4 bases and 3 bases, there was a span of 11 bases. The CDR3 loop reads CASSPGRIYEQYF. The DNA for the CDR3 is TGCGCCAGCAGCCCGGGACGGATCTACGAGCAGTACTTC.

The V call is TRBV4-2, the J call TRBJ1-2; 8 bases map to TRBD1. CDR3 length equals 16 residues. Trimming cost V 1 base and J 1 base; bases outside gene matches: 5. Germline V gene data show CDR1 as LGHNA and CDR2 as YNFKEQ. The CDR3 coding sequence is TGTGCCAGCAGCCAAGGTCCGGGACAGGATAACTATGGCTACACCTTC. It encodes CASSQGPGQDNYGYTF.

The genes are TRBV7-8 and TRBJ1-1, with D perhaps matching TRBD1 (6 bases). V lost 6 bases and J lost 4, with 18 bases in between. Per the germline V gene, CDR1 is SGHVS and CDR2 is FQNEAQ. The CDR3 extends over 15 amino acids. The CDR3 DNA is TGTGCCAGCAGTTCGGGAAGGGGGTTGGCCACTGAAGCTTTCTTT. Protein: CASSSGRGLATEAFF.

The chain recombines TRBV6-2 or TRBV6-3 with TRBJ2-7, with TRBD2 matching 16 bases. CDR1 is MNHEY and CDR2 is SVGEGT in the germline V gene. Germline trimming cut 0 bases from V and 1 base from J; bases unmatched to any gene: 3. The length of the CDR3 is 18 residues. The CDR3 loop reads CASSYSGLAGGPSYEQYF. The CDR3 bases are TGTGCCAGCAGTTACTCGGGACTAGCGGGGGGGCCGTCCTACGAGCAGTACTTC.

This clonotype appeared a few times. This sequence joins TRBV6-2 or TRBV6-3 and TRBJ2-1, with 13 nucleotides matching TRBD2. CDR3 size: 15 residues. Germline CDR1 and CDR2: MNHEY and SVGEGT. V lost 7 bases and J lost 4; bases outside the gene matches: 4. The CDR3 here is CASTWTSGGYNEQFF. The CDR3 DNA reads as TGTGCCAGCACCTGGACTAGCGGGGGTTACAATGAGCAGTTCTTC.

This clonotype has ten or more counts. This chain joins TRBV15 and TRBJ2-6; 7 bases match TRBD1. This CDR3 is 15 amino acids long. Germline V CDR1 and CDR2: LNHNV, YYDKDF (reference sequence). J was trimmed by 0 bases and V by 7 bases; bases with no gene match: 3. The CDR3 DNA sequence: TGTGCCACCAAGGACAGGATCTCTGGGGCCAACGTCCTGACTTTC. Protein sequence: CATKDRISGANVLTF.

V usage is TRBV7-6 and J usage is TRBJ2-2; 9 bases align to TRBD1. The germline V gene encodes CDR1 SGHVS and CDR2 FNYEAQ. V was pared by 1 base and J by 1 base, with 1 base of the junction left unmatched. The CDR3 has 16 residues. CDR3: CASSLGGQGNTGELFF. As DNA, the CDR3 is TGTGCCAGCAGCTTAGGGGGACAGGGGAACACCGGGGAGCTGTTTTTT.

This clonotype was picked up a small number of times. The genes are TRBV5-1 and TRBJ2-3, with D hard to call. The V and J ends lost 3 bases and 0 bases respectively, with 8 bases between them. Per the germline V gene, CDR1 is SGHRS and CDR2 is YFSETQ. CDR3 length: 14 amino acids. CDR3 sequence (DNA): TGCGCCAGCAGCTCGGATGGGAGCACAGATACGCAGTATTTT. Amino acids: CASSSDGSTDTQYF.

The chain joins TRBV4-3 to TRBJ2-7; 8 bases agree with TRBD2. The CDR3 consists of 16 residues. Germline V CDR1 and CDR2: LGHNA, YSLEER. V dropped 1 base and J dropped 4; count of bases not matched to a gene: 9. CDR3 sequence reads: CASSQGSGVTAYEQYF. As DNA, the CDR3 is TGCGCCAGCAGCCAAGGTAGCGGGGTGACCGCTTACGAGCAGTACTTC.

The CDR3 region is CATSSRDRGTEAFF. The CDR3 DNA sequence: TGTGCCACCAGCAGTCGGGACAGGGGAACTGAAGCTTTCTTT. The chain uses TRBV15 and TRBJ1-1; TRBD1 agrees at 10 bases. Unmatched junction bases numbered 3, after V lost 3 bases and J lost 5 bases. The CDR3 runs 14 residues. Germline CDR1 and CDR2: LNHNV and YYDKDF (reference sequence).

The CDR3 spells CASSLAGPSLSGANVLTF. The CDR3 DNA reads as TGTGCCAGCAGCTTAGCCGGACCGTCCCTCTCTGGGGCCAACGTCCTGACTTTC. This chain links TRBV7-6 with TRBJ2-6; D is ambiguous. Trimming pared 0 bases from V and 0 bases from J, leaving 12 bases between. The CDR3 is made up of 18 amino acids. CDR1 and CDR2 from the germline V gene are SGHVS and FNYEAQ.

This clonotype occurred a few times. The gene calls are TRBV7-9 and TRBJ1-6, with 10 bases fitting TRBD1. Germline V CDR1 and CDR2: SEHNR, FQNEAQ (reference sequence). The CDR3 extends over 15 amino acids. Losses at the gene ends were 5 bases for V and 7 bases for J; bases not matched to a gene: 5. The CDR3 DNA sequence: TGTGCCAGCAGCGATCGACAGGGGGCGAATTCACCCCTCCACTTT. Translation gives CASSDRQGANSPLHF.

The chain's CDR3 is CASSFGRGSSGANVLTF. CDR3 DNA sequence: TGTGCCAGCAGTTTCGGCAGGGGGAGCTCTGGGGCCAACGTCCTGACTTTC. The rearrangement joins TRBV12-3 or TRBV12-4 to TRBJ2-6, with 7 bases that match TRBD1. There are 17 residues in the CDR3. V shed 3 bases and J 0 bases; nucleotides not matched to a gene: 5.

This clonotype was detected many times. This chain connects TRBV5-6 to TRBJ2-7; 9 bases are a match to TRBD2. Unmatched junction bases numbered 17, after V lost 5 bases and J lost 5 bases. Germline assignment: CDR1 SGHDT and CDR2 YYEEEE. The CDR3 is made up of 17 amino acids. CDR3 protein: CASSLPGQWTSVDEQYF. Written as DNA, the CDR3 is TGTGCCAGCAGTTTACCGGGACAGTGGACTAGCGTCGACGAGCAGTACTTC.

CDR3 amino acids: CASSEGRGVREQYF. CDR3 in DNA: TGTGCCAGCAGTGAAGGTAGAGGGGTTAGGGAGCAGTACTTC. The chain employs TRBV2 and TRBJ2-7; D is perhaps TRBD1 or TRBD2 (5 bases each). Germline V lookup: CDR1 SNHLY, CDR2 FYNNEI. CDR3 length equals 14 residues. Between the trimmed V and J ends, which lost 1 base and 7 bases, there was a span of 14 bases.

The chain couples TRBV11-2 to TRBJ2-1; 13 bases map to TRBD2. The V gene's germline CDR1 is SGHAT and CDR2 FQNNGV. Unmatched junction bases numbered 6, after V lost 5 bases and J lost 11 bases. The CDR3 is 14 amino acids. CDR3: CASSHPGLAGKQFF. As DNA, the CDR3 is TGTGCCAGCAGCCACCCGGGACTAGCGGGAAAGCAGTTCTTC.